The text below deals with one TCR beta chain. Its antigen is undetermined. The CDR3 contains 17 residues. V lost 6 bases and J lost 5; bases outside the gene matches: 15. CDR1 and CDR2 from the germline V gene are MDHEN and SYDVKM. Naive CD8 cells, CD45RO-negative and positively selected for CCR7, excluded terminally differentiated effector memory CD45RA+ cells. The donors, healthy adults who were HIV-negative, had experienced no recent acute infections or vaccinations. These data are taken from a study of shared clonotypes between healthy human individuals. The study, taken as a whole, reports: Clonotypes that were shared across a handful of donors made up 4% to 6% of naive CD4 clonotypes. Relative to memory subsets, naive subsets generally showed larger estimated richness.

Here immunoSEQ multiplex PCR was the method, and the copy in TCRdb shows in-frame clones only, minus some. The sample consists of around 1.9 million clones, 85% to 95% of them appearing once. Sequenced input: naive CD8+ T cells from PBMCs. The receptor comes from a man aged 18 to 29 in good health. Some clones in this sample may be carry-over from other donors' samples. V is TRBV28 and J is TRBJ1-5, with TRBD1 matching 8 bases. CDR3 sequence: CASSLDRGPPNDQPQHF. In DNA form, the CDR3 reads TGTGCCAGCAGCCTTGACAGGGGCCCCCCTAACGATCAGCCCCAGCATTTT.